What follows describes a single TCR beta chain. Its matching antigen is unknown. This specimen belongs to a study of cytomegalovirus exposure and HLA in healthy donors. The PCR had 60 Vbeta and 13 Jbeta primers. Sequenced by immunoSEQ multiplex PCR; TCRdb stores in-frame clones only, minus some. The repertoire holds around 100,000 clones, with around 8% as singletons. Study results and caveats: Altogether, some 160 TCR beta chains were recorded as cytomegalovirus-associated.

Germline V gives CDR1 SGHRS, CDR2 YFSETQ. J lost 5 bases, V lost 3 bases, and 5 bases had no gene match. CDR3 size: 15 residues. This chain connects TRBV5-1 to TRBJ1-6; 7 bases line up with TRBD1. The TCR comes from a man aged 50-60 years in good health and CMV-seronegative. Source material: PBMCs. The CDR3 coding sequence is TGCGCCAGCAGCTACCGACAGGGCAATAATTCACCCCTCCACTTT. It specifies CASSYRQGNNSPLHF.